Sequencing of this T cell receptor (beta chain) was carried out in a study of OX40 agonist ivuxolimab in advanced cancers. Turning to the study itself: Treatment of patients was with ivuxolimab, an agonistic anti-OX40 (CD134) antibody. Hepatocellular carcinoma, melanoma, renal cell or head and neck cancer occurred in dose-escalation patients. A mean age of around 66 years, range roughly 23 to 79, was recorded, and roughly 80% were male.

V was trimmed by 0 bases and J by 4 bases, leaving 13 bases between them. The CDR3 has 14 residues. Germline CDR1 GTSNPN, CDR2 SVGIG (reference sequence). Method: immunoSEQ multiplex PCR; TCRdb's copy keeps in-frame clones and lacks some. The sample has 35,000 or so clones, less than 85% seen once; the top ten hold 15% to 20%. Systemic immunosuppression or a history of autoimmune disease excluded patients. The receptor was derived from an adult with an advanced solid tumor such as melanoma, head and neck, liver or kidney cancer. This chain joins TRBV30 and TRBJ2-7, with D perhaps matching TRBD2 (5 bases). This sample comprised CD4+ or CD8+ T cells sorted from blood, obtained in a trial of the OX40 agonist ivuxolimab. The CDR3 here is CAWSVDGRGYEQYF. CDR3 nucleotides: TGTGCCTGGAGTGTTGATGGTAGAGGGTACGAGCAGTACTTC.